Presented here are 23 T cell receptor beta chains from one specimen sequenced in a study of shared clonotypes between healthy human individuals. Naive CD8 isolation took CD45RO-negative cells positively selected for CCR7 and excluded terminally differentiated effector memory CD45RA+ cells. Only in-frame clones appear in the TCRdb table, and some are missing; sequencing was by immunoSEQ multiplex PCR. The repertoire includes about 1,800,000 clones, roughly 94% of them detected once, and under 1.5% sits in the top ten. Sample: naive CD8+ T cells sorted from blood. The source is a man aged 18 to 30 in good health.

The V call is TRBV27, the J call TRBJ2-7, with 10 bases aligning to TRBD2. Germline V gives CDR1 MNHEY, CDR2 SMNVEV (reference sequence). V shed 2 bases, J shed 6 bases, and the junction held 7 bases outside the gene matches. The CDR3 totals 15 residues. Written as DNA, the CDR3 is TGTGCCAGCAGTTTAGCTAGCGGGAGCTTTTCCGAGCAGTACTTC. This sequence encodes CASSLASGSFSEQYF.

This chain uses TRBV2 with TRBJ2-7; the match to TRBD1 covers 9 bases. Germline assignment: CDR1 SNHLY and CDR2 FYNNEI. This CDR3 has 15 amino acids. The V and J ends lost 3 bases and 9 bases, in that order; junction bases with no gene match: 12. This CDR3 reads CASSEGTGPFEAQYF. As DNA, the CDR3 is TGTGCCAGCAGTGAGGGGACAGGGCCTTTTGAGGCGCAGTACTTC.

A note on this clone: Other DNA sequences in the sample encode the same CDR3. The gene calls are TRBV19 and TRBJ2-1; the match to TRBD2 covers 8 bases. V trimming: 6 bases; J trimming: 0 bases; junction bases outside the gene matches: 7. The CDR3 extends over 16 amino acids. Germline V gives CDR1 LNHDA, CDR2 SQIVND (reference sequence). The CDR3 bases are TGTGCCAGTAGCATTGGGGCGGGGGGCTCCTACAATGAGCAGTTCTTC. Translation: CASSIGAGGSYNEQFF.

The gene calls are TRBV18 and TRBJ1-5, with a possible D match to TRBD1 (5 bases). The V gene's germline CDR1 is KGHSH and CDR2 LQKENI. The CDR3 has 13 residues. The ends were cut back, 2 bases at V and 6 bases at J, with 8 bases in the middle. This CDR3 reads CASSPGDGQPQHF. The CDR3 coding sequence is TGTGCCAGCTCACCAGGGGACGGTCAGCCCCAGCATTTT.

This rearrangement joins TRBV6-1 to TRBJ1-4; D unresolved. The CDR3 has 18 amino acids. V shed 1 base and J shed 3 bases, with 18 bases lying between them. The germline CDR1 and CDR2 sequences are MNHNS and SASEGT. The DNA of the CDR3 is TGTGCCAGCAGTGAAGGGACCTTCGTGGAGGAATCTAATGAAAAACTGTTTTTT. Protein sequence: CASSEGTFVEESNEKLFF.

As concerns this clone: Other DNA sequences in the sample encode the same CDR3. V is TRBV6-1 and J is TRBJ2-7; no reliable D call. Germline loops: CDR1 MNHNS, CDR2 SASEGT. CDR3 length equals 13 residues. Deletions cut 1 base from V and 3 bases from J, with 7 bases between. The CDR3 DNA follows: TGTGCCAGCAGTGAAGGGTGGGGCTACGAGCAGTACTTC. Encoded protein: CASSEGWGYEQYF.

The chain joins TRBV9 to TRBJ2-7; no clear D. This CDR3 has 15 residues. Trimming cost V 0 bases and J 3 bases, with 13 bases left between them. From germline, CDR1 is SGDLS and CDR2 YYNGEE. CDR3 sequence (DNA): TGTGCCAGCAGCGTAGATGTTGGTCGCTACTACGAGCAGTACTTC. Translated, it gives CASSVDVGRYYEQYF.

The J gene is TRBJ1-1, the V gene TRBV9, with D perhaps TRBD1 (6 bases). Germline lookup yields CDR1 SGDLS and CDR2 YYNGEE. The CDR3 consists of 15 residues. The germline V and J ends were trimmed by 3 bases and 5 bases, with 17 bases remaining between them. The CDR3 here is CASSATGLGDTEAFF. CDR3 coding DNA: TGTGCCAGCAGCGCCACAGGGTTGGGTGATACTGAAGCTTTCTTT. Full variable domain (missing parts from reference TRBV9 and TRBJ1-1): DSGVTQTPKHLITATGQRVTLRCSPRSGDLSVYWYQQSLDQGLQFLIQYYNGEERAKGNILERFSAQQFPDLHSELNLSSLELGDSALYFCASSATGLGDTEAFFGQGTRLTVV.

As to this clone: Other nucleotide sequences in the sample specify the same CDR3. The DNA for the CDR3 is TGTGCCAGCAGCCTAGGACGGATAGAAGCTTTCTTT. Encoded protein: CASSLGRIEAFF. The chain uses TRBV11-2 and TRBJ1-1; no definite D call. The CDR3 is 12 amino acids. V was trimmed by 5 bases and J by 8 bases, leaving 12 bases between them. The germline V gene encodes CDR1 SGHAT and CDR2 FQNNGV.

The chain is built from TRBV4-1 and TRBJ2-1; D is unresolved. CDR1 and CDR2 (germline): MGHRA, YSYEKL. The V and J ends lost 2 bases and 4 bases respectively, with 3 bases between them. This CDR3 has 12 amino acids. The CDR3 spells CASSQQYNEQFF. In nucleotides, the CDR3 is TGCGCCAGCAGCCAACAGTACAATGAGCAGTTCTTC.

This clone was counted only a few times. DNA for the CDR3: TGTGCCAGCAGCTTATTTGCGGGTGGCCGCTACGAGCAGTACTTC. It codes for CASSLFAGGRYEQYF. This chain links TRBV13 with TRBJ2-7, with D perhaps matching TRBD2 (5 bases). Germline V CDR1 and CDR2: PRHDT, FYEKMQ (reference sequence). Trimming removed 2 bases at V and 3 bases at J, with 14 bases between. The CDR3 sequence is 15 residues long. The variable domain in full, with the rest retrieved from reference TRBV13 and TRBJ2-7, is AAGVIQSPRHLIKEKRETATLKCYPIPRHDTVYWYQQGPGQDPQFLISFYEKMQSDKGSIPDRFSAQQFSDYHSELNMSSLELGDSALYFCASSLFAGGRYEQYFGPGTRLTVT.

J is TRBJ2-3 and V is TRBV4-1; perhaps TRBD1 as D (6 bases). The CDR3 sequence is 17 residues long. Trimming left V 4 bases short and J 1 base short, with 18 bases between. Germline CDR1 and CDR2: MGHRA and YSYEKL. The CDR3 protein is CASSPPPAGDGTDTQYF. Here the CDR3 DNA reads TGCGCCAGCAGCCCCCCCCCGGCAGGGGACGGCACAGATACGCAGTATTTT.

The genes are TRBV9 and TRBJ2-1, with D perhaps TRBD2 (6 bases). The germline V and J ends were trimmed by 0 bases and 8 bases, with 18 bases remaining between them. The CDR3 covers 16 residues. Germline CDR1 reads SGDLS; CDR2 reads YYNGEE. In DNA form, the CDR3 reads TGTGCCAGCAGCGTAGTTCCAGCAGGGCCGGGGGATGAGCAGTTCTTC. This sequence encodes CASSVVPAGPGDEQFF.

The rearrangement links TRBV7-9 to TRBJ2-7; TRBD1 matches 9 bases. This CDR3 is built from 16 residues. Per germline, CDR1 SEHNR and CDR2 FQNEAQ (reference sequence). Trimming removed 1 base from V and 2 bases from J; junction bases left unmatched: 6. The CDR3 nucleotides read TGTGCCAGCAGCTTAGGCGTGGGACAGGGACCCTACGAGCAGTACTTC. Translation: CASSLGVGQGPYEQYF.

V gene TRBV4-3 combines with J gene TRBJ2-2, with 7 bases aligning to TRBD1. CDR3 length: 16 amino acids. J gave up 1 base and V 1 base, and 3 bases lay outside the gene matches. Germline lookup yields CDR1 LGHNA and CDR2 YSLEER. In DNA, the CDR3 is TGCGCCAGCAGCCAAGGGGACAGATTGAACACCGGGGAGCTGTTTTTT. It encodes CASSQGDRLNTGELFF.

The gene calls are TRBV2 and TRBJ2-7; a possible D gene is TRBD2 (6 bases). Germline V lookup: CDR1 SNHLY, CDR2 FYNNEI. The V end lost 1 base, the J end lost 2 bases, and 9 bases lay between the germline ends. The CDR3 is 14 amino acids. CDR3 sequence: CASSEVGGAYEQYF. Here the CDR3 DNA reads TGTGCCAGCAGTGAAGTCGGGGGAGCCTACGAGCAGTACTTC.

The chain carries TRBV28 and TRBJ2-7, with 8 nucleotides matching TRBD1. J lost 2 bases, V lost 6 bases, and 3 bases had no gene match. CDR1 and CDR2 from the germline V gene are MDHEN and SYDVKM. The CDR3 extends over 13 amino acids. CDR3 sequence reads: CASRDRETYEQYF. DNA for the CDR3: TGTGCCAGCAGGGACAGGGAAACCTACGAGCAGTACTTC.

V is TRBV6-5 and J is TRBJ2-2, with a possible D match to TRBD1 (6 bases). CDR1 and CDR2 (germline): MNHEY, SVGAGI. Trimming cost V 5 bases and J 6 bases, with 10 bases left between them. CDR3 length equals 13 residues. CDR3 residues: CASSQQGSGELFF. CDR3 DNA: TGTGCCAGCAGTCAACAGGGTTCCGGGGAGCTGTTTTTT.

Of note for this clone: Other DNA sequences in this sample translate to the same CDR3. The gene calls are TRBV27 and TRBJ1-3; TRBD1 is a possible D gene (6 bases). In germline, CDR1 is MNHEY, CDR2 SMNVEV (reference sequence). Trimming removed 6 bases from V and 3 bases from J, with 12 bases in between. This CDR3 is 14 amino acids long. Here the CDR3 DNA reads TGTGCCAGCAGCCTACAGGGAAGTGGAAACACCATATATTTT. Translation gives CASSLQGSGNTIYF.

This clone has a handful of counts. The rearrangement links TRBV9 to TRBJ1-4; perhaps TRBD1 as D (5 bases). CDR3 length: 16 amino acids. V was shortened by 0 bases and J by 12 bases, with 21 bases between the two germline ends. Germline assignment: CDR1 SGDLS and CDR2 YYNGEE. The CDR3 region has the DNA TGTGCCAGCAGCGTAGATGGACGGACACCCCTTCAGGAACTGTTTTTT. Its translation is CASSVDGRTPLQELFF. The full variable domain, in which reference TRBV9 and TRBJ1-4 provide the parts outside the CDR3, is DSGVTQTPKHLITATGQRVTLRCSPRSGDLSVYWYQQSLDQGLQFLIQYYNGEERAKGNILERFSAQQFPDLHSELNLSSLELGDSALYFCASSVDGRTPLQELFFGSGTQLSVL.

Comment on this clone: Other DNA sequences in the same sample also yield this CDR3. V gene TRBV4-3 combines with J gene TRBJ2-2; 7 nucleotides line up with TRBD1. CDR1 is LGHNA, CDR2 YSLEER, per germline. The CDR3 is made up of 16 amino acids. After removal of 0 bases from V and 5 bases from J, the junction contained 6 bases not matched to a gene. Here the CDR3 reads CASSQDRGLRTGELFF. The CDR3 DNA is TGCGCCAGCAGCCAAGATAGGGGGCTACGGACCGGGGAGCTGTTTTTT.

Regarding this clone: This sample includes further DNA sequences coding for the same CDR3. The DNA of the CDR3 is TGCGCCAGCAGCTTGGTTCCAGAATCCTATGGCTACACCTTC. This sequence encodes CASSLVPESYGYTF. The V call is TRBV5-1, the J call TRBJ1-2; unclear D gene. Germline V gene data show CDR1 as SGHRS and CDR2 as YFSETQ. Trimming left V 0 bases short and J 4 bases short, with 10 bases between. The length of the CDR3 is 14 residues.

The rearrangement joins TRBV14 to TRBJ2-7, with 8 bases that match TRBD2. J lost 2 bases, V lost 0 bases, and 9 bases had no gene match. The CDR3 is made up of 17 amino acids. Germline V gene sequence: CDR1 SGHDN, CDR2 FVKESK. The CDR3 loop is CASSQDFRSGRPYEQYF. The CDR3 DNA follows: TGTGCCAGCAGCCAAGATTTTAGGAGCGGGAGACCCTACGAGCAGTACTTC.